One and the same sample provided the 15 T cell receptor beta chains below, sequenced in a study of T cells after yellow fever vaccination. A single record per CDR3 protein comes from TCRdb applying MiXCR to the 5' RACE reads. The table has about 230,000 distinct CDR3 sequences, 6% to 8% seen once; the top ten hold roughly 1%. Sequenced here: CD4+ T cells sorted from PBMCs, sampled on the day of the yellow fever booster vaccination. The receptor set was obtained from a man younger than 40 who received the YFV17D yellow fever vaccine.

The sample holds many counts of this clonotype. This chain connects TRBV12-5 to TRBJ1-5, with no clear D. CDR1 is LGHNT and CDR2 is FRNRAP in the germline V gene. The CDR3 has 12 residues. The V and J ends lost 7 bases and 12 bases respectively, with 16 bases between them. The CDR3 nucleotides read TGTGCTAGTGAATCAGGTAACAGCGACCAGCATTTT. Its protein is CASESGNSDQHF.

V and J are TRBV7-2 and TRBJ2-6; no clear D. Germline CDR1 SGHTA, CDR2 FQGNSA. V lost 0 bases to trimming and J lost 0 bases, with 9 bases between them. The CDR3 is 17 residues long. The CDR3, as DNA: TGTGCCAGCAGCTTAGCCTGGACCCGCTCTGGGGCCAACGTCCTGACTTTC. It yields the protein CASSLAWTRSGANVLTF.

This clonotype has a handful of counts. The CDR3 sequence is CATSGQGDYNEQFF. The CDR3 DNA follows: TGTGCCACCAGTGGCCAGGGGGATTACAATGAGCAGTTCTTC. The rearrangement links TRBV24-1 to TRBJ2-1; 7 bases are shared with TRBD1. Trimming took 5 bases from V and 4 from J; bases not matched to a gene: 4. From germline, CDR1 is KGHDR and CDR2 SFDVKD. The CDR3 has 14 residues.

The table lists this clonotype with many counts. The chain has TRBV7-2 and TRBJ2-5; no firm D call. The V and J ends lost 0 bases and 5 bases respectively, with 10 bases between them. The CDR3 is 14 residues long. Germline assignment: CDR1 SGHTA and CDR2 FQGNSA. CDR3 sequence reads: CASSLAWGGETQYF. The DNA for the CDR3 is TGTGCCAGCAGCTTAGCGTGGGGTGGCGAGACCCAGTACTTC.

This clonotype was picked up a small number of times. V is TRBV24-1 and J is TRBJ2-5, with a possible D match to TRBD1 (5 bases). There are 16 residues in the CDR3. The V and J ends lost 2 bases and 2 bases respectively, with 14 bases between them. Germline-derived CDR1 and CDR2 are KGHDR and SFDVKD. The CDR3 bases are TGTGCCACCAGTGATTCCCTGACGACAGATCAAGAGACCCAGTACTTC. Its translation: CATSDSLTTDQETQYF.

The table lists this clonotype with many counts. The junction departs from germline at one end; a sequencing error may be responsible. The rearrangement links TRBV15 to TRBJ2-1; 8 nucleotides agree with TRBD1. Germline CDR1 reads LNHNV; CDR2 reads YYDKDF (reference sequence). The CDR3 spans 13 residues. In DNA form, the CDR3 reads TGTGCCACCAGTCGAGAGCGGACAGGGTCTAAAATCTTC. It translates to CATSRERTGSKIF.

The sample holds a few counts of this clonotype. The genes are TRBV10-3 and TRBJ2-5; 9 bases fit TRBD2. With V trimmed by 11 bases and J by 3 bases, 10 bases remained unmatched. This CDR3 has 14 amino acids. Germline-derived CDR1 and CDR2 are ENHRY and SYGVKD. CDR3 coding DNA: TGTGCCTCCGGATCGGCGGGAGGGGAAGAGACCCAGTACTTC. This translates into CASGSAGGEETQYF.

This clonotype was seen at least ten times. This rearrangement joins TRBV28 to TRBJ2-1; 9 bases fit TRBD2. Germline CDR1 is MDHEN and CDR2 is SYDVKM. Trimming cost V 7 bases and J 7 bases; bases outside gene matches: 8. The CDR3 is 14 residues long. The CDR3 sequence: CASTVAGARNEQFF. In DNA, the CDR3 is TGTGCCAGCACCGTAGCGGGAGCTAGGAATGAGCAGTTCTTC.

The CDR3 region has the DNA TGTGCCAGCAGCCCACCTCGGGCGGTTCTCACCGGGGAGCTGTTTTTT. Translation gives CASSPPRAVLTGELFF. V is TRBV5-6 and J is TRBJ2-2; no definite D call. The CDR3 totals 16 residues. Germline V gene data show CDR1 as SGHDT and CDR2 as YYEEEE. V lost 4 bases and J lost 4, with 17 bases in between. Together with reference TRBV5-6 and TRBJ2-2, the CDR3 gives the full variable domain: DAGVTQSPTHLIKTRGQQVTLRCSPKSGHDTVSWYQQALGQGPQFIFQYYEEEERQRGNFPDRFSGHQFPNYSSELNVNALLLGDSALYLCASSPPRAVLTGELFFGEGSRLTVL.

The V gene is TRBV5-1, the J gene TRBJ2-1; D is possibly TRBD2 (5 bases). Deletions cut 0 bases from V and 0 bases from J, with 7 bases between. From germline, CDR1 is SGHRS and CDR2 YFSETQ. This CDR3 has 15 amino acids. This CDR3 is CASSLVGSSYNEQFF. The CDR3 nucleotides are TGCGCCAGCAGCTTGGTAGGGAGCTCCTACAATGAGCAGTTCTTC.

J is TRBJ2-1 and V is TRBV20-1; TRBD2 matches 7 bases. The germline CDR1 and CDR2 sequences are DFQATT and SNEGSKA (reference sequence). Germline trimming cut 2 bases from V and 7 bases from J; bases unmatched to any gene: 8. The CDR3 is 14 amino acids. The DNA for the CDR3 is TGCAGTGCTAGACGCGGGAGCGGTTGGAATGAGCAGTTCTTC. It is translated as CSARRGSGWNEQFF.

This clonotype was found once. The chain has TRBV27 and TRBJ1-5, with D possibly matching TRBD1 (5 bases). This CDR3 comprises 15 residues. V was shortened by 0 bases and J by 2 bases, with 8 bases between the two germline ends. Looked up from germline, CDR1 is MNHEY and CDR2 is SMNVEV (reference sequence). CDR3 in DNA: TGTGCCAGCAGTTTATCGACGGGGGGCAATCAGCCCCAGCATTTT. Protein: CASSLSTGGNQPQHF.

This clonotype came up a few times. The V and J genes are TRBV18 and TRBJ1-1; D is unclear. V was trimmed by 4 bases and J by 1 base, leaving 13 bases between them. The CDR3 totals 15 residues. The germline CDR1 and CDR2 sequences are KGHSH and LQKENI. DNA of the CDR3: TGTGCCAGCTCACTGGGGTTATTAACGAACACTGAAGCTTTCTTT. The encoded protein is CASSLGLLTNTEAFF.

The sample holds a few counts of this clonotype. The chain couples TRBV18 to TRBJ2-1; D is perhaps TRBD1 (7 bases). Germline CDR1 KGHSH, CDR2 LQKENI. This CDR3 has 15 residues. V was clipped by 2 bases and J by 5 bases, with 13 bases between them. The CDR3 DNA follows: TGTGCCAGCTCACCAAGGCAGGGGGGTAACAATGAGCAGTTCTTC. Translated, it gives CASSPRQGGNNEQFF.

The gene calls are TRBV30 and TRBJ1-1; 7 nucleotides agree with TRBD1. The CDR3 runs 14 residues. The V gene end was trimmed by 3 bases and the J gene end by 4 bases; junction bases not matched to a gene: 8. The germline gives CDR1 GTSNPN, CDR2 SVGIG (reference sequence). The CDR3 nucleotides read TGTGCCTGGAGGTCGGGACAGTTAGGCACTGAAGCTTTCTTT. This codes for CAWRSGQLGTEAFF.